This entry lists 28 T cell receptor beta chains sequenced from one sample in a study of glioma-infiltrating T cells. TCR alpha and beta CDR3 regions were amplified from RNA using iRepertoire nested multiplex PCR. A single record per CDR3 protein comes from TCRdb applying MiXCR to the multiplex PCR reads. The sample lists roughly 200,000 distinct CDR3 sequences, around 40% seen once, with roughly 5.2% in the top ten. The sample comprised glioma tissue, nonneoplastic brain tissue, or PBMCs (not recorded which). These receptors all come from a human donor with low-grade glioma or glioblastoma, undergoing nonglioma brain surgery, or in good health (not recorded which).

About this clonotype itself: Since the CDR3 does not end with the conserved phenylalanine or tryptophan, this likely comes from a read error. The chain has TRBV28 and TRBJ1-5, with unresolved D. The CDR3 length is 13 residues. Germline assignment: CDR1 MDHEN and CDR2 SYDVKM. CDR3 loop: CASSYDVNQTQHV. In nucleotides, the CDR3 is TGTGCCAGCAGTTACGACGTTAATCAGACCCAGCATGTT.

In this sample, this clonotype turned up many times. V gene TRBV25-1 combines with J gene TRBJ2-3, with 7 positions matching TRBD1. Losses at the gene ends were 8 bases for V and 3 bases for J; bases not matched to a gene: 11. The germline CDR1 and CDR2 sequences are MGHDK and SYGVNS. The CDR3 covers 15 residues. CDR3 DNA: TGTGCCAGCGTACCACAGGGGTTTGCAACAGATACGCAGTATTTT. It yields the protein CASVPQGFATDTQYF.

This clonotype was observed many times. V is TRBV20-1 and J is TRBJ2-3; D remains ambiguous. Trimming left V 8 bases short and J 3 bases short, with 15 bases between. CDR3 length: 13 amino acids. Germline CDR1 is DFQATT and CDR2 is SNEGSKA (reference sequence). The CDR3 sequence: CSNTIIGTDTQYF. CDR3 nucleotides: TGCAGTAACACAATCATTGGTACAGATACGCAGTATTTT.

The chain has TRBV12-3 or TRBV12-4 and TRBJ1-2; D is possibly TRBD1 (6 bases). The V end lost 2 bases, the J end lost 8 bases, and 21 bases lay between the germline ends. The CDR3 extends over 16 amino acids. The DNA of the CDR3 is TGTGCCAGCAGTTTACAACCCCGGGACAAGGCTTCCGGCTACACCTTC. Its translation is CASSLQPRDKASGYTF.

On this clonotype itself: Germline is not matched at one junction end, which may reflect a read error. The genes are TRBV19 and TRBJ2-5; D call uncertain. CDR3 length: 13 amino acids. Germline V gene lookup returns CDR1 LNHDA and CDR2 SQIVND (reference sequence). CDR3 coding DNA: TGTGCCAGTAGTTATGAGATTCAAGAGACCAAGTACTTC. Translating gives CASSYEIQETKYF.

The chain is built from TRBV18 and TRBJ2-1; 8 bases align to TRBD2. V shed 2 bases and J 0 bases; nucleotides not matched to a gene: 6. Germline CDR1 reads KGHSH; CDR2 reads LQKENI. The CDR3 covers 17 residues. The CDR3 reads CASSPNIAGSSYNEQFF. The DNA of the CDR3 is TGTGCCAGCTCACCAAATATAGCGGGGAGCTCCTACAATGAGCAGTTCTTC.

Concerning this clonotype: Likely a read error: the CDR3 ends without its conserved phenylalanine or tryptophan. J is TRBJ2-5 and V is TRBV7-2; 10 bases fit TRBD2. V lost 7 bases and J lost 5; bases outside the gene matches: 10. The CDR3 has 15 amino acids. CDR1 is SGHTA and CDR2 is FQGNSA in the germline V gene. This CDR3 reads CASILLGTSVETQYY. The CDR3 nucleotides are TGTGCCAGCATCCTACTTGGGACTAGCGTGGAGACCCAGTACTAC.

In regard to this clonotype: An end of the junction does not agree with germline; a read error may underlie this. This rearrangement joins TRBV27 to TRBJ2-5; D might be TRBD1 (5 bases). Germline CDR1 reads MNHEY; CDR2 reads SMNVEV (reference sequence). This CDR3 is 14 amino acids long. Written as DNA, the CDR3 is TGTGCCAGCGGTGACCGACAGTACCAAGAGACACAGTACTTC. This codes for CASGDRQYQETQYF.

Concerning this clonotype: A read error may be the cause here, since a much bigger clone is one base away. The J gene is TRBJ2-7, the V gene TRBV20-1, with D maybe TRBD2 (5 bases). Looked up from germline, CDR1 is DFQATT and CDR2 is SNEGSKA (reference sequence). CDR3 length: 12 residues. The germline V and J ends were trimmed by 0 bases and 11 bases, with 14 bases remaining between them. This CDR3 is CSARDWELVKYF. DNA for the CDR3: TGCAGTGCTAGAGATTGGGAGTTGGTGAAGTACTTC.

In regard to this clonotype: This clone may be a read error of a much larger clone one base away. The chain recombines TRBV28 with TRBJ2-5; D is unresolved. Germline assignment: CDR1 MDHEN and CDR2 SYDVKM. The length of the CDR3 is 12 residues. The CDR3 region has the DNA TGTGCCCGCAGCCAACGTAGAGAGACCCAGTACTTC. This codes for CARSQRRETQYF.

On this clonotype: It may be a read error: a sequence one base away is much more abundant. V usage is TRBV6-5 and J usage is TRBJ1-6, with D tentatively TRBD1 (5 bases). The CDR3 consists of 13 residues. Germline V gene lookup returns CDR1 MNHEY and CDR2 SVGAGI. In DNA form, the CDR3 reads TGTGCCAGCAGTGAGTCGGGGGATTCACCCATCCACTTT. This sequence encodes CASSESGDSPIHF.

The chain is built from TRBV28 and TRBJ2-1; D gene unclear. Germline CDR1 reads MDHEN; CDR2 reads SYDVKM. Trimming removed 2 bases from V and 2 bases from J, with 7 bases in between. The CDR3 is 14 residues long. This CDR3 reads CASSLPETYNEQFF. In DNA form, the CDR3 reads TGTGCCAGCAGTTTACCGGAGACCTACAATGAGCAGTTCTTC.

As regards this clonotype: A much more abundant neighbour one base away suggests this may be a read error. The chain recombines TRBV7-8 with TRBJ2-3; 8 bases agree with TRBD1. In germline, CDR1 is SGHVS, CDR2 FQNEAQ. The CDR3 covers 16 residues. The CDR3 region is CGSSLVTGQGTDTQYF. For the CDR3, the DNA is TGTGGCAGCAGCTTAGTTACCGGACAGGGAACAGATACGCAGTATTTT.

As concerns this clonotype: This clone may be a read error of a much larger clone one base away. The chain uses TRBV19 and TRBJ1-1, with D maybe TRBD1 (5 bases). This CDR3 comprises 14 residues. From germline, CDR1 is LNHDA and CDR2 SQIVND (reference sequence). Trimming cost V 6 bases and J 5 bases, with 16 bases left between them. The CDR3 bases are TGTGCCAGTAGAGCAGACCAGGGAAGAACTGAAGCTTTCTTT. Amino acid sequence: CASRADQGRTEAFF. Combining the CDR3 with reference TRBV19 and TRBJ1-1 gives the whole variable domain DGGITQSPKYLFRKEGQNVTLSCEQNLNHDAMYWYRQDPGQGLRLIYYSQIVNDFQKGDIAEGYSVSREKKESFPLTVTSAQKNPTAFYLCASRADQGRTEAFFGQGTRLTVV.

This clonotype was detected ten times or more. The chain employs TRBV19 and TRBJ2-3; D unresolved. This CDR3 is built from 12 residues. Germline V gene data show CDR1 as LNHDA and CDR2 as SQIVND (reference sequence). Trimming took off 6 bases at V and 4 bases at J, with 8 bases between the two ends. For the CDR3, the DNA is TGTGCCAGTAGAGAAAGCGCAGATACGCAGTATTTT. Its translation: CASRESADTQYF.

This clonotype was recorded many times. The chain combines TRBV20-1 with TRBJ2-7; 7 bases map to TRBD2. Germline CDR1 is DFQATT and CDR2 is SNEGSKA (reference sequence). CDR3 length: 14 residues. With 0 bases clipped from V and 4 bases from J, the junction kept 6 bases outside the gene matches. The CDR3 coding sequence is TGCAGTGCTAGAGATAGAGGAGCGGGATACGAGCAGTACTTC. It encodes CSARDRGAGYEQYF.

In this sample, this clonotype turned up a few times. CDR3 DNA sequence: TGTGCCAGTCTACACCGGGAGTTCATGAACACTGAAGCTTTCTTT. Translated, it gives CASLHREFMNTEAFF. V usage is TRBV19 and J usage is TRBJ1-1, with D unresolved. Per germline, CDR1 LNHDA and CDR2 SQIVND (reference sequence). This CDR3 is built from 15 residues. The V gene lost 8 bases and the J gene lost 0 bases, with 16 bases spanning the gap.

As concerns this clonotype: This may arise from a read error, as a much more abundant clone is one base away. The chain is built from TRBV7-2 and TRBJ2-1; a possible D gene is TRBD2 (7 bases). The germline CDR1 and CDR2 sequences are SGHTA and FQGNSA. The CDR3 covers 14 residues. Trimming removed 1 base from V and 7 bases from J, with 11 bases in between. The CDR3 is CASSLVGGRNEQFF. CDR3 sequence (DNA): TGTGCCAGCAGCTTAGTGGGGGGGCGGAATGAGCAGTTCTTC.

This clonotype was counted ten times or more. This rearrangement joins TRBV20-1 to TRBJ1-2, with TRBD1 matching 7 bases. The trim removed 5 bases at V and 4 bases at J, leaving 13 bases unmatched. This CDR3 region has 15 residues. Germline V CDR1 and CDR2: DFQATT, SNEGSKA (reference sequence). CDR3 sequence reads: CSAVPQGPMIYGYTF. CDR3 nucleotides: TGCAGTGCTGTACCACAGGGGCCCATGATCTATGGCTACACCTTC.

The chain is built from TRBV6-9 and TRBJ2-6, with unresolved D. The CDR3 runs to 17 residues. Germline loops: CDR1 MNHGY, CDR2 SVAAGI. V was pared by 4 bases and J by 1 base, with 14 bases between. The CDR3 bases are TGTGCCAGCAGTTCCCCCTCCCGGGCTTCTGGGGCCAACGTCCTGACTTTC. It yields the protein CASSSPSRASGANVLTF.

This clonotype was seen more than once but under ten times. In DNA, the CDR3 is TGTGCCAGTAGTATAGCATCAGGGTTGGCGAACACTGAAGCTTTCTTT. The encoded protein is CASSIASGLANTEAFF. V and J are TRBV19 and TRBJ1-1, with a possible D match to TRBD1 (5 bases). This CDR3 comprises 16 residues. Germline CDR1 is LNHDA and CDR2 is SQIVND (reference sequence). Trimming shortened V by 1 base and J by 1 base, and 13 bases separated the two germline ends.

This clonotype came up many times. The V and J genes are TRBV7-9 and TRBJ2-3; the D gene is possibly TRBD1 (5 bases). V lost 4 bases and J 2 bases, leaving 10 bases between the germline ends. The germline V gene encodes CDR1 SEHNR and CDR2 FQNEAQ (reference sequence). CDR3 length: 14 amino acids. CDR3 amino acids: CASSSQGTTDTQYF. The DNA for the CDR3 is TGTGCCAGCAGCTCCCAGGGTACCACAGATACGCAGTATTTT. The whole variable domain, filled in from reference TRBV7-9 and TRBJ2-3, reads DTGVSQNPRHKITKRGQNVTFRCDPISEHNRLYWYRQTLGQGPEFLTYFQNEAQLEKSRLLSDRFSAERPKGSFSTLEIQRTEQGDSAMYLCASSSQGTTDTQYFGPGTRLTVL.

This clonotype was detected ten times or more. The chain uses TRBV28 and TRBJ2-7; D uncertain. Trimming removed 5 bases at V and 4 bases at J, with 18 bases between. CDR1 MDHEN and CDR2 SYDVKM come from the germline V gene. The CDR3 loop spans 15 amino acids. The CDR3 loop is CASSLEQRLGYEQYF. In nucleotides, the CDR3 is TGTGCCAGCAGTCTAGAGCAGAGACTTGGTTACGAGCAGTACTTC.

This clonotype has a count of ten or more. The rearrangement links TRBV2 to TRBJ2-1; 11 nucleotides agree with TRBD1. The CDR3 is made up of 15 amino acids. The V gene's germline CDR1 is SNHLY and CDR2 FYNNEI. J lost 4 bases, V lost 9 bases, and 8 bases had no gene match. CDR3 DNA: TGTGCCAGTACAGCCGGGACAGGGGGATACAATGAGCAGTTCTTC. Its protein product is CASTAGTGGYNEQFF.

Concerning this clonotype itself: The junction departs from germline at one end; a sequencing error may be responsible. The rearrangement uses TRBV2 and TRBJ1-3; D not certain. The CDR3 loop spans 16 amino acids. Germline loops: CDR1 SNHLY, CDR2 FYNNEI. CDR3 loop: CASSGPPGPSGNTIYF. The CDR3 coding sequence is TGTGCCAGCAGTGGACCGCCGGGCCCCTCTGGAAACACCATTTATTTT.

The rearrangement joins TRBV14 to TRBJ2-3; 7 positions agree with TRBD1. The germline V gene encodes CDR1 SGHDN and CDR2 FVKESK. Trimming removed 1 base from V and 4 bases from J; junction bases left unmatched: 8. This CDR3 has 16 amino acids. CDR3 region: CASSQARDRFADTQYF. CDR3 nucleotide sequence: TGTGCCAGCAGCCAAGCACGGGACAGATTCGCAGATACGCAGTATTTT.

Notes on this clonotype: A read error is possible here, since a much larger clone lies one base away. CDR3 in amino acids: CSAKSPGTCSYNEQFF. CDR3 DNA: TGCAGTGCTAAAAGTCCCGGGACTTGCTCCTACAATGAGCAGTTCTTC. The rearrangement uses TRBV20-1 and TRBJ2-1; possibly TRBD2 for D (6 bases). There are 16 residues in the CDR3. Germline-derived CDR1 and CDR2 are DFQATT and SNEGSKA (reference sequence). V was clipped by 4 bases and J by 0 bases, with 16 bases between them.

This clonotype was detected only a few times. The chain combines TRBV2 with TRBJ1-5; 7 bases line up with TRBD1. This CDR3 spans 14 amino acids. The V segment lost 4 bases and the J segment 1 base; nucleotides outside the gene matches: 1. Germline lookup yields CDR1 SNHLY and CDR2 FYNNEI. For the CDR3, the DNA is TGTGCCAGCAGTGGGGGACAGAGCAATCAGCCCCAGCATTTT. As protein: CASSGGQSNQPQHF.